These 10 T cell receptor beta chains came from one sample sequenced in a study of cytotoxic CD8 clonotypes in ibrutinib-treated CLL. The method was immunoSEQ multiplex PCR; TCRdb's version includes in-frame clones alone and lacks a portion of them. The sample lists 150,000 to 200,000 clones; roughly 72% were seen once. The sequenced sample was PBMCs, obtained after 24 months of ibrutinib treatment. The receptor source for this set is a human donor with chronic lymphocytic leukemia.

The rearrangement links TRBV11-3 to TRBJ2-1; 11 bases align to TRBD2. Germline values: CDR1 SGHNT, CDR2 YENEEA. This CDR3 comprises 15 residues. V lost 1 base, J lost 8 bases, and 4 bases stayed unmatched. The CDR3, as DNA: TGTGCCAGCAGCTTAGGTGCTAGCGGGAGGTATGAGCAGTTCTTC. As protein: CASSLGASGRYEQFF.

The chain couples TRBV7-9 to TRBJ1-5, with D uncertain. V lost 3 bases to trimming and J lost 6 bases, with 18 bases between them. The CDR3 has 16 amino acids. Looked up from germline, CDR1 is SEHNR and CDR2 is FQNEAQ (reference sequence). CDR3 in DNA: TGTGCCAGCAGCTTCGGCGGCGCACCCGGATCTCAGCCCCAGCATTTT. Amino acids: CASSFGGAPGSQPQHF.

This clone turned up a few times. The chain recombines TRBV2 with TRBJ2-1; D is ambiguous. CDR1 is SNHLY, CDR2 FYNNEI, per germline. CDR3 length: 11 residues. V lost 1 base and J 9 bases, leaving 4 bases between the germline ends. The CDR3 DNA reads TGTGCCAGCAGTGAAGTGCCTGAGCAGTTCTTC. Protein: CASSEVPEQFF.

The chain carries TRBV5-1 and TRBJ1-1; the D is unclear. The CDR3 length is 12 residues. Per germline, CDR1 SGHRS and CDR2 YFSETQ. V lost 5 bases and J lost 4, with 9 bases in between. For the CDR3, the DNA is TGCGCCAGCAGAAGTGGGTCCACTGAAGCTTTCTTT. Translating it yields CASRSGSTEAFF.

The chain employs TRBV19 and TRBJ1-2; D gene unclear. CDR1 and CDR2 (germline): LNHDA, SQIVND (reference sequence). The V end lost 4 bases, the J end lost 4 bases, and 19 bases lay between the germline ends. The CDR3 runs 16 residues. Here the CDR3 DNA reads TGTGCCAGTAGTACACAGCTAGCCGGACTATTCTATGGCTACACCTTC. Translating it yields CASSTQLAGLFYGYTF.

The chain couples TRBV10-1 to TRBJ2-2; D is unclear. The CDR3 contains 14 residues. Germline assignment: CDR1 WNHNN and CDR2 SYGVQD (reference sequence). Trimming cost V 0 bases and J 1 base, with 3 bases left between them. The CDR3, as DNA: TGCGCCAGCAGTGAGTCGGTGAACACCGGGGAGCTGTTTTTT. This codes for CASSESVNTGELFF.

Only a few counts were recorded for this clone. The J gene is TRBJ2-5, the V gene TRBV5-1; D could derive from TRBD1 or TRBD2 (7 bases each). Germline-derived CDR1 and CDR2 are SGHRS and YFSETQ. Trimming shortened V by 4 bases and J by 7 bases, and 20 bases separated the two germline ends. The CDR3 contains 15 residues. Written as DNA, the CDR3 is TGCGCCAGCAGCACAGGGGAGGGAAGGGGCGCGACCCAGTACTTC. Protein sequence: CASSTGEGRGATQYF.

V is TRBV4-2 and J is TRBJ1-5; unclear D gene. Germline loops: CDR1 LGHNA, CDR2 YNFKEQ. The CDR3 has 13 amino acids. The V and J ends lost 1 base and 4 bases respectively, with 5 bases between them. CDR3 nucleotide sequence: TGTGCCAGCAGCCAAGGGCTAAATCAGCCCCAGCATTTT. Amino acid sequence: CASSQGLNQPQHF.

In DNA, the CDR3 is TGTGCCAGCAGATCGGGACAGGGTGTCCCTGGGGCCAACGTCCTGACTTTC. This translates into CASRSGQGVPGANVLTF. The V call is TRBV19, the J call TRBJ2-6, with 9 nucleotides matching TRBD1. Losses at the gene ends were 9 bases for V and 2 bases for J; bases not matched to a gene: 11. The CDR3 length is 17 residues. Germline CDR1 and CDR2: LNHDA and SQIVND (reference sequence).

V and J are TRBV27 and TRBJ1-2; maybe TRBD1 (5 bases). The CDR3 runs to 14 residues. Trimming left V 6 bases short and J 0 bases short, with 11 bases between. Germline CDR1 reads MNHEY; CDR2 reads SMNVEV (reference sequence). The CDR3, as DNA: TGTGCCAGCAGGCGGGACGGAACTAACTATGGCTACACCTTC. Protein product: CASRRDGTNYGYTF.